Following are 24 T cell receptor beta chains from one sample sequenced in a study of blood T cell repertoires in COVID-19. Assay used: immunoSEQ multiplex PCR; TCRdb lists only in-frame clones, some missing. The sample has 90,000 to 140,000 clones; about 75% are singletons. The sequenced sample was peripheral blood. The origin of the receptors is a woman aged 70-85 years with acute or convalescent COVID-19.

This sequence joins TRBV4-3 and TRBJ2-5; maybe TRBD2 (6 bases). From germline, CDR1 is LGHNA and CDR2 YSLEER. V lost 1 base and J lost 4, with 16 bases in between. The CDR3 covers 16 residues. DNA for the CDR3: TGCGCCAGCAGCCAAGTTTTTTCCGCCGGGGGAGAGACCCAGTACTTC. This encodes CASSQVFSAGGETQYF.

This clone appeared many times. V gene TRBV5-1 combines with J gene TRBJ2-7, with a weak D call TRBD2 (6 bases). Per the germline V gene, CDR1 is SGHRS and CDR2 is YFSETQ. V gave up 3 bases and J gave up 3 bases, with 22 bases separating them. The CDR3 has 17 amino acids. For the CDR3, the DNA is TGCGCCAGCAGCTCCGACCCACCACCTAGCGTGCGCTACGAGCAGTACTTC. Its protein product is CASSSDPPPSVRYEQYF.

V is TRBV9 and J is TRBJ2-3, with TRBD2 matching over 14 bases. V lost 3 bases, J lost 6 bases, and 6 bases stayed unmatched. This CDR3 is 16 amino acids long. Germline V gene sequence: CDR1 SGDLS, CDR2 YYNGEE. The CDR3 coding sequence is TGTGCCAGCAGCGAGACTAGCGGGGGGGCCCGGGATACGCAGTATTTT. Encoded protein: CASSETSGGARDTQYF.

This clone was seen once. The chain combines TRBV27 with TRBJ2-7; D not resolved. The V and J ends lost 2 bases and 2 bases respectively, with 13 bases between them. The CDR3 runs to 15 residues. In germline, CDR1 is MNHEY, CDR2 SMNVEV (reference sequence). CDR3 nucleotides: TGTGCCAGCAGTTTAGTGCAGGAACCAACCTACGAGCAGTACTTC. It translates to CASSLVQEPTYEQYF.

The CDR3 here is CASTFPLTGELFF. The CDR3 region has the DNA TGTGCCAGCACCTTCCCCCTAACCGGGGAGCTGTTTTTT. V usage is TRBV6-5 and J usage is TRBJ2-2; D remains unclear. Germline lookup yields CDR1 MNHEY and CDR2 SVGAGI. Trimming pared 7 bases from V and 5 bases from J, leaving 11 bases between. The CDR3 is made up of 13 amino acids.

The rearrangement links TRBV19 to TRBJ2-7; D perhaps matches TRBD2 (5 bases). The CDR3 is 16 amino acids. The germline V gene has CDR1 LNHDA and CDR2 SQIVND (reference sequence). Between the trimmed V and J ends, which lost 0 bases and 0 bases, there was a span of 12 bases. CDR3 bases: TGTGCCAGTAGTATAGATCTGTTGAGCGGCTCCTACGAGCAGTACTTC. This translates into CASSIDLLSGSYEQYF.

The CDR3 bases are TGCGCCAGCAGTATGACCGGGACAGGGGATGAAAAACTGTTTTTT. Protein product: CASSMTGTGDEKLFF. J is TRBJ1-4 and V is TRBV5-1; 10 bases are a match to TRBD1. Unmatched junction bases numbered 7, after V lost 5 bases and J lost 6 bases. CDR3 length: 15 amino acids. CDR1 and CDR2 from the germline V gene are SGHRS and YFSETQ.

The chain joins TRBV5-1 to TRBJ2-2, with a possible D match to TRBD1 (5 bases). CDR1 and CDR2 from the germline V gene are SGHRS and YFSETQ. This CDR3 is 16 amino acids long. V lost 4 bases to trimming and J lost 0 bases, with 13 bases between them. CDR3 protein: CASSARVAPNTGELFF. The CDR3 coding sequence is TGCGCCAGCAGCGCCAGGGTGGCCCCGAACACCGGGGAGCTGTTTTTT.

The rearrangement links TRBV20-1 to TRBJ2-7; 9 bases map to TRBD1. The trim removed 3 bases at V and 7 bases at J, leaving 4 bases unmatched. Looked up from germline, CDR1 is DFQATT and CDR2 is SNEGSKA (reference sequence). The CDR3 contains 12 residues. CDR3 DNA: TGCAGTGCTAGTGGGGACAGGGAAGAGCAGTACTTC. This gives the protein CSASGDREEQYF.

The chain has TRBV3-1 (or the pseudogene TRBV3-2) and TRBJ1-3, with a weak D call TRBD1 (6 bases). The germline V gene encodes CDR1 LGHDT and CDR2 YNNKEL (reference sequence). V was trimmed by 0 bases and J by 3 bases, leaving 12 bases between them. There are 16 residues in the CDR3. CDR3 in amino acids: CASSQEAGAFGNTIYF. The CDR3 DNA sequence: TGTGCCAGCAGCCAAGAAGCAGGGGCATTTGGAAACACCATATATTTT.

V is TRBV6-6 and J is TRBJ1-3; D remains unclear. Trimming shortened V by 4 bases and J by 2 bases, and 6 bases separated the two germline ends. Germline V gene lookup returns CDR1 MNHNY and CDR2 SVGAGI (reference sequence). The length of the CDR3 is 13 residues. CDR3 protein: CASSSNTGNTIYF. In DNA, the CDR3 is TGTGCCAGCAGTTCTAATACTGGAAACACCATATATTTT.

This clone has more than one count but fewer than ten. This chain joins TRBV5-6 and TRBJ2-7, with D uncertain. V lost 4 bases and J 5 bases, leaving 7 bases between the germline ends. There are 11 residues in the CDR3. Germline CDR1 is SGHDT and CDR2 is YYEEEE. This CDR3 is CASSHRDEQYF. CDR3 nucleotides: TGTGCCAGCAGCCACCGGGACGAGCAGTACTTC.

The table lists this clone with a few counts. The V and J genes are TRBV4-1 and TRBJ1-5; TRBD1 agrees at 8 bases. With 1 base clipped from V and 4 bases from J, the junction kept 3 bases outside the gene matches. The CDR3 has 15 amino acids. CDR1 and CDR2 (germline): MGHRA, YSYEKL. CDR3 coding DNA: TGCGCCAGCAGCCAAGGGACAGGGATGAATCAGCCCCAGCATTTT. It specifies CASSQGTGMNQPQHF.

The chain has TRBV7-9 and TRBJ1-4; 7 bases fit TRBD1. Germline V CDR1 and CDR2: SEHNR, FQNEAQ (reference sequence). There are 14 residues in the CDR3. The V gene end was trimmed by 5 bases and the J gene end by 4 bases; junction bases not matched to a gene: 4. The CDR3 coding sequence is TGTGCCAGCAGCCTGGGACAGAATAATGAAAAACTGTTTTTT. Translating it yields CASSLGQNNEKLFF.

CDR3 protein: CASSFLAGQKGGNEQFF. In nucleotides, the CDR3 is TGCGCCAGCAGCTTCCTAGCGGGCCAAAAGGGGGGCAATGAGCAGTTCTTC. This chain joins TRBV5-1 and TRBJ2-1; 8 nucleotides line up with TRBD2. CDR1 and CDR2 (germline): SGHRS, YFSETQ. The CDR3 totals 17 residues. J lost 6 bases, V lost 2 bases, and 13 bases had no gene match.

The CDR3: CASSQGGGYGYTF. The CDR3 DNA sequence: TGTGCCAGCAGCCAGGGGGGTGGCTATGGCTACACCTTC. The chain has TRBV3-1 (or the pseudogene TRBV3-2) and TRBJ1-2, with D possibly TRBD1 on 5 matching bases. Trimming stripped 3 bases from V and 4 bases from J, with 9 bases between. This CDR3 has 13 amino acids. Germline V gene lookup returns CDR1 LGHDT and CDR2 YNNKEL (reference sequence).

This clone was recorded a few times. The rearrangement joins TRBV11-3 to TRBJ1-1; TRBD1 agrees at 10 bases. The CDR3 sequence is 18 residues long. V lost 7 bases to trimming and J lost 4 bases; unmatched junction nucleotides: 18. Per germline, CDR1 SGHNT and CDR2 YENEEA. The CDR3 loop is CASTHHSGTGEKSTEAFF. In DNA, the CDR3 is TGTGCCAGCACCCATCACTCGGGGACAGGGGAGAAGAGCACTGAAGCTTTCTTT.

The J gene is TRBJ1-1, the V gene TRBV20-1; 7 bases align to TRBD1. The V and J ends lost 3 bases and 2 bases, in that order; junction bases with no gene match: 9. This CDR3 has 15 residues. Germline V gene sequence: CDR1 DFQATT, CDR2 SNEGSKA (reference sequence). In DNA form, the CDR3 reads TGCAGTGCTAGTACGCCAGGGGGAATCAACACTGAAGCTTTCTTT. Translated: CSASTPGGINTEAFF.

The rearrangement uses TRBV11-2 and TRBJ2-5; 11 nucleotides align to TRBD1. There are 17 residues in the CDR3. Germline-derived CDR1 and CDR2 are SGHAT and FQNNGV. The junction had 7 bases not matched to a gene; V was cut back by 2 bases and J by 2 bases. This chain's CDR3 is CASSLFGTGGTQETQYF. The CDR3 coding sequence is TGTGCCAGCAGCTTATTCGGGACAGGGGGGACGCAAGAGACCCAGTACTTC. Full variable domain (outside the CDR3, taken from reference TRBV11-2 and TRBJ2-5): EAGVAQSPRYKIIEKRQSVAFWCNPISGHATLYWYQQILGQGPKLLIQFQNNGVVDDSQLPKDRFSAERLKGVDSTLKIQPAKLEDSAVYLCASSLFGTGGTQETQYFGPGTRLLVL.

This clone is a singleton in its sample. V gene TRBV28 combines with J gene TRBJ1-2; 8 bases match TRBD1. With 4 bases clipped from V and 4 bases from J, the junction kept 17 bases outside the gene matches. The CDR3 runs 18 residues. Per germline, CDR1 MDHEN and CDR2 SYDVKM. The CDR3 loop is CASSSLVTGDTFPYGYTF. The CDR3 DNA reads TGTGCCAGCAGTTCCCTAGTGACAGGGGACACGTTTCCCTATGGCTACACCTTC.

This clone was seen only once. J is TRBJ1-6 and V is TRBV5-1; TRBD1 matches at 9 bases. Germline CDR1 and CDR2: SGHRS and YFSETQ. V lost 7 bases, J lost 7 bases, and 9 bases stayed unmatched. This CDR3 comprises 15 residues. CDR3 DNA sequence: TGCGCCAGCTCAACGGGCGGACAGGGGAATTCACCCCTCCACTTT. This translates into CASSTGGQGNSPLHF.

V gene TRBV30 combines with J gene TRBJ2-4; 11 bases are a match to TRBD2. Germline values: CDR1 GTSNPN, CDR2 SVGIG (reference sequence). Trimming cost V 4 bases and J 2 bases; bases outside gene matches: 28. The CDR3 spans 23 residues. CDR3: CAWTPYSGLAGGGGSTSKNIQYF. The CDR3 coding sequence is TGTGCCTGGACCCCCTACAGCGGGCTAGCGGGGGGCGGGGGCTCCACTTCCAAAAACATTCAGTACTTC.

This clone came up once. The V and J genes are TRBV5-1 and TRBJ2-7; weak D call: TRBD1 (7 bases). The CDR3 loop spans 15 amino acids. The germline V and J ends were trimmed by 0 bases and 1 base, with 11 bases remaining between them. Germline V gives CDR1 SGHRS, CDR2 YFSETQ. The CDR3 sequence is CASSLDAGGSYEQYF. For the CDR3, the DNA is TGCGCCAGCAGCTTGGACGCAGGGGGGTCCTACGAGCAGTACTTC. Full variable domain (outside the CDR3, taken from reference TRBV5-1 and TRBJ2-7): KAGVTQTPRYLIKTRGQQVTLSCSPISGHRSVSWYQQTPGQGLQFLFEYFSETQRNKGNFPGRFSGRQFSNSRSEMNVSTLELGDSALYLCASSLDAGGSYEQYFGPGTRLTVT.

V usage is TRBV4-3 and J usage is TRBJ2-3; TRBD1 aligns across 11 bases. This CDR3 comprises 17 residues. Germline V CDR1 and CDR2: LGHNA, YSLEER. J lost 5 bases, V lost 3 bases, and 10 bases had no gene match. The CDR3 reads CASSQGSRTGGIDTQYF. DNA of the CDR3: TGCGCCAGCAGCCAGGGGTCAAGGACAGGGGGCATAGATACGCAGTATTTT.